This TCR beta chain was recorded in a study of neurological immune-mediated disorders. Regarding time point: technical triplicate 2. TCRdb reprocessed the 5' RACE reads via MiXCR and lists one record per CDR3 protein. The sample comprises about 59,000 distinct CDR3 sequences, around 24% of which are singletons, and under 5.5% rests with the top ten. CDR3 length equals 14 residues. Trimming removed 3 bases from V and 6 bases from J; junction bases left unmatched: 5. CDR1 LGHDT and CDR2 YNNKEL come from the germline V gene (reference sequence). In this sample, this clonotype turned up many times. The rearrangement links TRBV3-1 to TRBJ2-5; 9 bases match TRBD2. The TCR sequence derives from a man between 60 and 75 years old with HTLV-1-associated myelopathy (HAM/TSP). Sequencing used PBMCs. CDR3: CASSHSAGGKTQYF. For the CDR3, the DNA is TGTGCCAGCAGCCACTCAGCGGGAGGCAAGACCCAGTACTTC.